Detailed here is one TCR beta chain. What it binds is unknown. This sample was taken from a study of graft-versus-host responses after intestinal transplantation. The wider study: Each transplant was multivisceral, liver-intestinal, or isolated intestinal.

Study outcomes and limitations: Subjects displaying graft-donor T cell macrochimerism possessed elevated graft-versus-host to host-versus-graft clonal ratios inside allografts. GvH clones were identified in recipient marrow, with some first appearing in ileum or blood.

V lost 5 bases and J 7 bases, leaving 14 bases between the germline ends. The CDR3 sequence is 13 residues long. CDR1 SGHTA and CDR2 FQGNSA come from the germline V gene. Assay used: immunoSEQ multiplex PCR; TCRdb lists only in-frame clones, some missing. The sample holds approximately 90,000 clones, about 92% seen once. The sequence was collected from a human donor who received an intestinal transplant. The source was unstimulated CD8+ T cells sorted from spleen or lymph node cells, collected before intestinal transplant. V gene TRBV7-2 combines with J gene TRBJ1-2; TRBD1 might be the D (6 bases). CDR3 sequence (DNA): TGTGCCAGCAGCCCGGGGGGGGCAGGTGGCTACACCTTC. Encoded protein: CASSPGGAGGYTF.